This T cell receptor (beta chain) is from a study of cytomegalovirus exposure and HLA in healthy donors (dated by TCRdb to 2015 to 2018). Turning to the overall study: In an earlier analysis of 450 to 750 of the donors, 276 Gb of sequence data and 90 million to 120 million unique TCR beta sequences from 150 million to 200 million T cells were reported. An early release covering approximately 600 HLA-typed donors comprised 300 to 350 gigabases of sequencing data and around 80 million unique TCR sequences. Among the approximately 400 genotyped donors, around 79% belonged to the genetic ancestry cluster associated with self-reported Caucasian donors. The aim of the study was to test whether cataloging public T cell receptors could identify signatures of past pathogen exposure. The study used immunosequencing to profile the T cell repertoires of more than 650 subjects and linked those repertoires to cytomegalovirus serostatus. Along with the 666-subject first cohort, a separate validation cohort of over a hundred different subjects was used. To predict cytomegalovirus infection status, the study combined high-throughput TCR immunosequencing, statistical association of individual TCRs with disease status, and machine learning. A later analysis re-examined previously published TCR beta repertoires from about 670 donors and added high-resolution HLA genotyping to investigate patterns of TCR occurrence. In the later analysis, no new phenotypic data were used to find candidate immune exposures; instead, reliance was placed on TCR beta sequences and their occurrence across donors. An earlier analysis of about 600 of the donors used high-throughput TCR beta sequencing to judge whether each TCR beta V gene segment behaved as functional or pseudogenic. Donor age, sex, ethnicity and CMV serostatus were compiled together with the repertoire data. In a later genetic analysis, genome-wide SNP genotypes for about 55% of the roughly 670 donors were used, and that subset was treated as a discovery cohort. Every repertoire in the discovery cohort had been generated on one and the same sequencing platform. Both class I and class II loci were covered by HLA typing, at four-digit resolution. The number of typed donors differed by locus: roughly 629-640 for A, B, C, DRB1 and DQB1; 522 for DQA1; around 610 for DPA1; and approximately 450 for DPB1. Because of strong linkage in the cohort, 5 or 6 DR-DQ haplotypes were treated as single units for association and clustering. Among 398 genotyped donors of the cohort, an average of approximately 250,000 unique TCR beta nucleotide sequences were sequenced per donor, 15% to 20% of them non-productive. Paper-wide results and their limitations: A group of highly shared sequence variants was considered likely to be a technical artifact of the sequencing pipeline. According to a later analysis, parvovirus B19, influenza, CMV and Epstein-Barr virus appeared linked to several top co-occurrence clusters. In a later analysis, TCR association rates were found to vary across HLA loci, with the most associated TCRs seen for DRB1 alleles and the fewest for HLA-C alleles. While some public TCRs were present in many individuals, most TCR sequences turned up only very rarely across donors. Approximately 16 rarely observed V segments, including chromosome 9 orphons, were excluded from the earlier analysis of a few hundred of the donors because counts were too low. Linkage disequilibrium might explain the correlated functional status among segregating V segments, but an unknown experimental factor could not be ruled out. At a false discovery rate of 0.05, a later analysis linked fewer than 20,000 TCR beta sequences to specific HLA alleles. Some IMGT-functional V segments, including TRBV6-2 and TRBV6-3, could not be distinguished by the 87-base-pair reads and were therefore excluded. Compared with equally common non-associated chains, HLA-associated TCR beta chains in a later analysis were more clonally expanded and had lower generation probabilities. Roughly uniform sequencing depth across donors was assumed in presence/absence analyses, although this assumption may not hold. The only immune exposure information available for the cohort was CMV serostatus. In a later analysis, most CMV-associated TCR beta chains were found to appear HLA-restricted, with HLA associations seemingly driven largely by CMV exposure. In this cohort, only TCR beta chains were sequenced, and detectable features were limited by the absence of alpha or paired-chain data. A further reported finding was that TCR beta sequences accurately predicted the HLA-A and HLA-B alleles for most subjects in the first cohort. Assigning TCR associations to individual alleles was difficult when HLA alleles, especially DR and DQ, strongly co-occurred. Broadly in line with IMGT annotations, most TCR beta V segments showed up in productive rearrangements about 87% or about 30% of the time in an earlier analysis of roughly 590 of the donors. It was suggested by the authors that the approach could potentially be generalized to other disease states and immunological phenotypes. Because HLA typing was missing for some donors at each locus, association tests included only the typed subset. A few of the identified cytomegalovirus-associated TCR beta chains were confirmed in vitro to be specific for cytomegalovirus antigens. According to a later genetic analysis, donors in an Asian-associated ancestry cluster had fewer N-insertions in productive TCRs than the approximately 630-donor mean. The study listed 164 TCR beta chains as associated with cytomegalovirus. A later genetic analysis associated a missense DCLRE1C variant with V-gene and J-gene trimming of TCR beta chains, and an independent cohort replicated the association. In both the original and validation cohorts, the classifier was reported to diagnose cytomegalovirus status with high specificity and sensitivity.

To note about this clone: Its antigen specificity is not known. Base qualities are missing; no much larger clone stands one base away.

The method behind the library was the immunoSEQ multiplex PCR assay. For the multiplex PCR, a mixture combining 60 forward primers for TCR Vbeta segments and 13 reverse primers for TCR Jbeta segments was used. The CDR3 region of rearranged TCR beta genes was amplified from genomic DNA with a multiplex PCR assay. The amplified TCR beta libraries were sequenced on the Illumina HiSeq System as 87-base-pair reads. The study's processing was this. Across the 700 or so repertoires, a later analysis counted roughly 77 million unique TCR beta chains, roughly 11 million of which were shared by at least two donors. Raw reads were error-corrected and collapsed into unique sequences by a nearest-neighbor algorithm in which closely related sequences were merged to remove PCR and sequencing errors. Alignment of CDR3 sequences to IMGT reference sequences was used to assign V, D and J gene segments. Each retained sequence needed at least a six-nucleotide match to both a V gene segment and a J gene segment. A rearrangement was called productive if the CDR3 had no stop codons and remained in frame with V and J, and every other rearrangement was called non-productive. CDR3 was defined by IMGT convention, running from the second conserved V-encoded cysteine to the conserved J-encoded phenylalanine. The earlier analysis of some 580 of the donors excluded any sequence lacking an unambiguous match to a single V gene segment. In an earlier analysis of around 600 of the donors, V segments were called functional above 56.7% productive rearrangements and were called segregating when the between-donor standard deviation exceeded 5%. To diagnose cytomegalovirus status from the catalog of TCR beta chain sequences, a statistical classification framework was built. V and J gene assignment, in a later analysis, came from comparing TCR nucleotide sequences with IMGT/GENE-DB human TR gene sequences. The TCRdist pipeline was used in a later analysis to assign CDR3 sequences and most-parsimonious VDJ recombination scenarios. In a later analysis, each TCR beta chain was defined by its CDR3 amino acid sequence together with its V-gene family, and reads without a unique V-gene family were excluded. To address suspected cross-contamination and a sequencing artifact, a later analysis removed a few hundred highly shared, low-generation-probability nucleotide sequences. A later analysis calculated a clonal expansion index for each public chain from normalized within-repertoire ranks of inferred template counts. Generation probabilities in a later analysis came from a VDJ recombination model fitted to out-of-frame rearrangements, and those results were checked against IGoR. A later analysis scored TCR-TCR, TCR-HLA and TCR-CMV co-occurrence with hypergeometric tests, applying a repertoire-size bias correction to TCR pairs. In a later analysis, false discovery rates were estimated by permuting HLA or CMV assignments 20 times. A later analysis grouped co-occurring TCRs with DBSCAN, adding TCRdist sequence similarity when clustering within HLA-allele-positive subsets. For co-occurrence clustering, repertoires with fewer than 30,000 or more than 120,000 public chains were excluded, along with five repertoires with anomalous nucleotide sharing. Imported from immuneACCESS, the table was reduced by TCRdb to in-frame sequences with V and J called. These copies leave out some clones; in studies compared against another copy, an unresolved V gene accounts for under half, and the cause of the remainder is not known. V and J calls and clone size are copied from that table; D and trimming were computed from the DNA. Here the sample has 130,000 or so clones; roughly 9% occur a single time. The ten largest clones add up to around 6% of the sample.

The cohort consisted of approximately 670 healthy bone marrow donors. At the time of sampling, all cohort members were nominally healthy, though unrecorded immune exposures were likely present. The donor tested CMV seropositive and was one of the 289 seropositive cohort members. A peripheral blood sample was collected from each donor, and TCR beta sequencing was performed on peripheral blood mononuclear cells. Genomic DNA extraction from the blood cell samples was performed with the Qiagen DNeasy Blood Extraction Kit. V drops 2 bases and J drops 4 bases, leaving 14 bases in between. CDR1 is given as MGHRA and CDR2 as YSYEKL, both from the germline V gene. The CDR3 sequence holds 15 residues, the cysteine and phenylalanine included. Just the 45-base CDR3 DNA is kept, in frame starting at base 1.

The rearranged segments are TRBV4-1 and TRBJ1-2; TRBD1 is a possible D gene, resting on 5 matching bases. The receptor's source is a woman aged 40 to 55 in good health and CMV-seropositive. Sequenced: PBMCs. The CDR3 here reads CASSQPGGGLYGYTF. The nucleotide sequence is given as TGCGCCAGCAGCCAACCTGGGGGGGGACTCTATGGCTACACCTTC.